This T cell receptor (beta chain) is drawn from a study of T cell clonotyping in hematopoietic cell transplantation. This CDR3 has 14 residues. CDR1 is SEHNR, CDR2 FQNEAQ, per germline (reference sequence). The V gene lost 2 bases and the J gene lost 7 bases, with 12 bases spanning the gap. The assay was immunoSEQ multiplex PCR, and TCRdb's table has in-frame clones only and misses some. The sample has 35,000 to 45,000 clones; roughly 94% are singletons. Described time point: recipient sample about 28 days before transplant, after cytoreduction. This receptor was taken from a man aged 35-49 years with chronic myeloid leukemia. Some clones in this sample may be carry-over from other donors' samples. The J gene is TRBJ2-1, the V gene TRBV7-9; TRBD1 is a possible D gene (5 bases). Sequencing was performed on peripheral blood mononuclear cells, taken before stem cell transplant. The CDR3 here is CASSLKGNPNEQFF. CDR3 nucleotides: TGTGCCAGCAGCTTAAAGGGGAACCCTAATGAGCAGTTCTTC.